This TCR beta chain was captured by sequencing in a study of blood T cell repertoires in COVID-19. Study-wide context: Some COVID-19 samples were acute and others convalescent; all came from the United States, Italy and Spain. From T cells, B-cell-depleted T cells, or PBMCs came the material, which was cDNA or gDNA.

Per the study methods: Reference gene primer amplification gave estimated nucleated cell counts. The protocol was immunoSEQ multiplex PCR, while the TCRdb copy is restricted to in-frame clones and leaves out a portion. The V and J calls and clone size come from that table; D and trimming were worked out from the DNA. The sample has around 100,000 clones, 70% to 90% seen once; the top ten hold less than 3%. CDR3 size: 13 residues. The V segment lost 6 bases and the J segment 4 bases; nucleotides outside the gene matches: 5. Germline V lookup: CDR1 SGHAT, CDR2 FQNNGV. Followed longitudinally, the Seattle patients had been enrolled during active infection.

This chain connects TRBV11-2 to TRBJ1-2, with 7 bases matching TRBD1. The receptor's source is a man over 45 with COVID-19, enrolled during active disease. The sequenced sample was peripheral blood. The DNA for the CDR3 is TGTGCCAGCAGTCCCGACAGGGCCTATGGCTACACCTTC. Residues: CASSPDRAYGYTF.